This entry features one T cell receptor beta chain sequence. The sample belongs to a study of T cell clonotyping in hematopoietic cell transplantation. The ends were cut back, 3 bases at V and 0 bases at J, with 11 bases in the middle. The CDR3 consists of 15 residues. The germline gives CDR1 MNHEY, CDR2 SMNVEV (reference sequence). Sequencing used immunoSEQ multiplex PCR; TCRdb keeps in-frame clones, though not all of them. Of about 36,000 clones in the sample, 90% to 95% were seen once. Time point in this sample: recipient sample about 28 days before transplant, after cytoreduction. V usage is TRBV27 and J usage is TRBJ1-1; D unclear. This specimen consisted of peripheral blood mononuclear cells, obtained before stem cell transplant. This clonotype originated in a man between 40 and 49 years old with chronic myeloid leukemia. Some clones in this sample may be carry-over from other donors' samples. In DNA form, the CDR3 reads TGTGCCAGCAGTTTTGGTCGGGGTCTGAACACTGAAGCTTTCTTT. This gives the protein CASSFGRGLNTEAFF.